This T cell receptor (beta chain) was retrieved from a study of T-cell reconstitution after alpha-beta-depleted transplantation in children. Study findings and constraints: At one year after transplant, newly produced T cells mostly accounted for T-cell counts and diversity. Reported findings indicate that, about two months after transplant, alpha-beta T cells came from several hundred expanded clones, which were derived from non-depleted graft cells. Elevated TCRbeta diversity at day 60 was traced, in some patients, to surviving recipient T cells and thymic progenitors.

Researchers prepared the TCRbeta library using unique molecular identifiers, the study reports. TCRdb reprocessed the PCR reads with MiXCR, giving one entry per CDR3 protein. The data contain 530,000 or so distinct CDR3 sequences, around 27% of them singletons. This clonotype came up a few times. As yet, its antigen is unknown. Trimming shortened V by 1 base and J by 0 bases, and 14 bases separated the two germline ends. CDR1 is DFQATT, CDR2 SNEGSKA, per germline (reference sequence). The CDR3 consists of 16 residues. The TCR comes from a boy younger than two with Wiskott-Aldrich syndrome, due to receive a stem cell transplant. The sequencing used PBMCs, collected before TCRalphabeta/CD19-depleted stem cell transplant. The genes are TRBV20-1 and TRBJ2-3; D might be TRBD2 (5 bases). CDR3 in amino acids: CSARVERRRSTDTQYF. As DNA, the CDR3 is TGCAGTGCTAGAGTAGAGCGGCGGAGGAGCACAGATACGCAGTATTTT.